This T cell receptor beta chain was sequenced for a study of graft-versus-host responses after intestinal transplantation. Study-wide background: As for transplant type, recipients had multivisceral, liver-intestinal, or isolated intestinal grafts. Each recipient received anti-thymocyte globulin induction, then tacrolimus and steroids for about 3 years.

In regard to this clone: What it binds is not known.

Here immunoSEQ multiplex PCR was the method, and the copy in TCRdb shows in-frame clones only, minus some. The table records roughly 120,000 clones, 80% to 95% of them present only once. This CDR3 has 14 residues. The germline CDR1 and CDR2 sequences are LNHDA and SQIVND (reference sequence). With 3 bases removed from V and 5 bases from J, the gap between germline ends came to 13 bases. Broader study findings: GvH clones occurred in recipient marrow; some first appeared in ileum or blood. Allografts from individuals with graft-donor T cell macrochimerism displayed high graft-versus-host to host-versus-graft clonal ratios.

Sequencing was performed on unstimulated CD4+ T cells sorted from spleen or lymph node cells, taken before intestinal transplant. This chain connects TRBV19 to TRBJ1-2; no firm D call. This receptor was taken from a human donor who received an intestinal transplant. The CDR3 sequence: CASSIGVRLYGYTF. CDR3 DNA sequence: TGTGCCAGTAGTATCGGCGTTCGGTTGTATGGCTACACCTTC.